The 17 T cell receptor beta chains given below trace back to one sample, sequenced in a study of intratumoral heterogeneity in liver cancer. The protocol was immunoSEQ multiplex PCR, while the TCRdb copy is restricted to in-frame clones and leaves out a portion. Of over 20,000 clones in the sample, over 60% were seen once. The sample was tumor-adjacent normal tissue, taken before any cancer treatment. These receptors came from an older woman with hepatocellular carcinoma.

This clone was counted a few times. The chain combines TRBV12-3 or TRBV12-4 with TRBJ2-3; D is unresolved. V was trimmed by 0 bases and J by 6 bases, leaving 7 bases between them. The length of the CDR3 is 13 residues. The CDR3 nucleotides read TGTGCCAGCAGTTTAGCCCCCAGTGATACGCAGTATTTT. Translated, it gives CASSLAPSDTQYF.

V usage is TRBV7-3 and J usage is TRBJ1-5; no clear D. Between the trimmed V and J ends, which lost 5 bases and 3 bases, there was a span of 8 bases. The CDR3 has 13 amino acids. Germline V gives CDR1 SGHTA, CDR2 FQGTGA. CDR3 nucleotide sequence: TGTGCCAGCAGCCCAGCCCCCAATCAGCCCCAGCATTTT. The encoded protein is CASSPAPNQPQHF.

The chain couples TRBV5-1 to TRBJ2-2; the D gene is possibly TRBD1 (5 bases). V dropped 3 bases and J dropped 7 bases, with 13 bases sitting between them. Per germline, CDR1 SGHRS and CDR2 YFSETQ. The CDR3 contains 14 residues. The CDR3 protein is CASSYYQGVGELFF. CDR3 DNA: TGCGCCAGCAGCTACTACCAGGGCGTCGGGGAGCTGTTTTTT. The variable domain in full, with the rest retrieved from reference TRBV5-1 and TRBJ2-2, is KAGVTQTPRYLIKTRGQQVTLSCSPISGHRSVSWYQQTPGQGLQFLFEYFSETQRNKGNFPGRFSGRQFSNSRSEMNVSTLELGDSALYLCASSYYQGVGELFFGEGSRLTVL.

The CDR3 coding sequence is TGTGCCAGCAAAGAGGGAGGACCGAAGACCCAGTACTTC. Translated: CASKEGGPKTQYF. V gene TRBV28 combines with J gene TRBJ2-5, with D maybe TRBD2 (6 bases). Germline lookup yields CDR1 MDHEN and CDR2 SYDVKM. This CDR3 spans 13 amino acids. V was clipped by 7 bases and J by 6 bases, with 15 bases between them.

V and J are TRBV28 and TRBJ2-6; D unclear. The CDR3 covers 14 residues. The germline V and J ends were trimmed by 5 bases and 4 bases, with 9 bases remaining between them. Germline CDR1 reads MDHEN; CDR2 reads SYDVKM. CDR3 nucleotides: TGTGCCAGCAGTAGCCTGGGCGGGGCCAACGTCCTGACTTTC. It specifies CASSSLGGANVLTF.

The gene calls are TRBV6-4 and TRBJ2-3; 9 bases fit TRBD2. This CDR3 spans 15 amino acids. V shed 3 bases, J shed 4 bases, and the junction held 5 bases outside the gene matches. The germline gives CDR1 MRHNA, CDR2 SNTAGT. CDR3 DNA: TGTGCCAGCAGTGAGGGACTAGCCATTTCAGATACGCAGTATTTT. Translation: CASSEGLAISDTQYF.

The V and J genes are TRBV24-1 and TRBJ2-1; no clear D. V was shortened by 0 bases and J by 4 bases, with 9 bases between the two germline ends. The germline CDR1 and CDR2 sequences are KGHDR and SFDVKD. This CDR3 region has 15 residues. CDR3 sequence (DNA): TGTGCCACCAGTGATTTGCGGGTATCGTACAATGAGCAGTTCTTC. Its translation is CATSDLRVSYNEQFF.

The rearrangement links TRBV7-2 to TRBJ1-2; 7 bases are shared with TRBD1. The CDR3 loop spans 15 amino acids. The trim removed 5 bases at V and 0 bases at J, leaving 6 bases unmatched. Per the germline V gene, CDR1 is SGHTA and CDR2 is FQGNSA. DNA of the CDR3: TGTGCCAGCAGCCCCAAAGGGACAGCTAACTATGGCTACACCTTC. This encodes CASSPKGTANYGYTF.

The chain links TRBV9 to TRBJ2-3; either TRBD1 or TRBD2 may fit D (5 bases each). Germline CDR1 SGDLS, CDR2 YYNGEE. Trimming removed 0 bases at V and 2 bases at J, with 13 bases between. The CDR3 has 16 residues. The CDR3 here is CASSVGSSRDTDTQYF. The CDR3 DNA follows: TGTGCCAGCAGCGTAGGATCTAGCAGGGACACAGATACGCAGTATTTT. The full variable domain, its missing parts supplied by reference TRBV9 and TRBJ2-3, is DSGVTQTPKHLITATGQRVTLRCSPRSGDLSVYWYQQSLDQGLQFLIQYYNGEERAKGNILERFSAQQFPDLHSELNLSSLELGDSALYFCASSVGSSRDTDTQYFGPGTRLTVL.

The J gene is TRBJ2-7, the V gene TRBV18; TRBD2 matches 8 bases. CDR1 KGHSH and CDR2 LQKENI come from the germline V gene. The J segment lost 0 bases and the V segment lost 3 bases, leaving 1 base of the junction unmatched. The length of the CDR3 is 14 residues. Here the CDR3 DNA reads TGTGCCAGCTCACCTAGCGGGGTCTCCTACGAGCAGTACTTC. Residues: CASSPSGVSYEQYF.

In DNA, the CDR3 is TGTGCCAGCAGTACAACGGGAGGAAAAAAATACAATGAGCAGTTCTTC. As protein: CASSTTGGKKYNEQFF. The V and J genes are TRBV28 and TRBJ2-1, with 7 bases identical to TRBD2. Germline V gene lookup returns CDR1 MDHEN and CDR2 SYDVKM. V lost 5 bases and J lost 4; bases outside the gene matches: 11. CDR3 length: 16 residues.

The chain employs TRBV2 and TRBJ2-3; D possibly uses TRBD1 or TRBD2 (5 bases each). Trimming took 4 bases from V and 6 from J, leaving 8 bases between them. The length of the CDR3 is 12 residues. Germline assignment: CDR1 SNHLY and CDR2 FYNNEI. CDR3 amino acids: CASSGDVDTQYF. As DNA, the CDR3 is TGTGCCAGCAGTGGGGACGTGGATACGCAGTATTTT.

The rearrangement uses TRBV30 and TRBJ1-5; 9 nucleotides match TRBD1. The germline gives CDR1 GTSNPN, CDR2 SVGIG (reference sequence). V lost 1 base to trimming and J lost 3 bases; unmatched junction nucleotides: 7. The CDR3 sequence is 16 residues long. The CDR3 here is CAWSAVGTGINQPQHF. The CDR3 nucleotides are TGTGCCTGGAGTGCGGTGGGGACAGGGATCAATCAGCCCCAGCATTTT.

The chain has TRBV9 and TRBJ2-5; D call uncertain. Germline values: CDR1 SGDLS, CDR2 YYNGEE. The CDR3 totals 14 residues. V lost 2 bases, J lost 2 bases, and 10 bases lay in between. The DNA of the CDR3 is TGTGCCAGCAGCGTGACCCCTCTACAAGAGACCCAGTACTTC. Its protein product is CASSVTPLQETQYF.

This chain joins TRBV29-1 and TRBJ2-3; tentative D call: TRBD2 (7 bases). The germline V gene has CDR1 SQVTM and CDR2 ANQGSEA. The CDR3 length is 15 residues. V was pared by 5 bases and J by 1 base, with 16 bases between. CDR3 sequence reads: CSVLIRGRGTDTQYF. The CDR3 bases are TGCAGCGTTCTTATAAGGGGGAGGGGCACAGATACGCAGTATTTT.

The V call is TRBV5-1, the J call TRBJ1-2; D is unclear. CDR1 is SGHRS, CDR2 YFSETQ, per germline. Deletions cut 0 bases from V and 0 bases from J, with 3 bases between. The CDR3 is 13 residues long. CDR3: CASSLDTNYGYTF. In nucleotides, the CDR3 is TGCGCCAGCAGCTTGGACACTAACTATGGCTACACCTTC.

CDR3 residues: CASSFGTNPTNTGELFF. The CDR3 region has the DNA TGTGCCAGCAGCTTCGGCACAAACCCAACGAACACCGGGGAGCTGTTTTTT. V and J are TRBV7-6 and TRBJ2-2; D not resolved. The V gene lost 3 bases and the J gene lost 0 bases, with 14 bases spanning the gap. The CDR3 sequence is 17 residues long. The V gene's germline CDR1 is SGHVS and CDR2 FNYEAQ.